This TCR beta chain was identified during a study of T-cell reconstitution after alpha-beta-depleted transplantation in children. Overall study findings and caveats: The origin of alpha-beta T cells about two months after transplant was reportedly several hundred expanded graft clones. At one year after transplant, newly produced T cells mostly accounted for T-cell counts and diversity. Day-60 TCRbeta diversity that was high in some patients was derived from surviving recipient T cells and thymic progenitors.

Preparation of the TCRbeta library involved a method that used unique molecular identifiers. A single record per CDR3 protein comes from TCRdb applying MiXCR to the PCR reads. This table has around 500,000 distinct CDR3 sequences, roughly 23% appearing once. Deletions cut 1 base from V and 6 bases from J, with 12 bases between. Germline V CDR1 and CDR2: MNHEY, SVGAGI. The CDR3 is made up of 15 amino acids. Turning to this clonotype: Its antigen is unidentified.

The receptor was derived from a boy in the first two years of life who had a stem cell transplant for acute myeloid leukemia, so the T cells may come from the graft donor. The chain combines TRBV6-5 with TRBJ2-2; tentatively, D is TRBD1 (6 bases). The sample was PBMCs, mostly from graft donor cells, taken 360 days after TCRalphabeta/CD19-depleted stem cell transplant. CDR3 sequence: CASSYFRTVPGELFF. CDR3 in DNA: TGTGCCAGCAGTTACTTCAGGACAGTTCCCGGGGAGCTGTTTTTT.